Sequencing of this TCR beta chain was carried out in a study of blood T cell repertoires in COVID-19. Looking at the study overall: Samples representing acute and convalescent COVID-19 were sourced from the United States, Italy and Spain. PBMCs, B-cell-depleted T cells, or T cells provided the cDNA or gDNA that made up the material.

As handled by the study authors: How many nucleated cells were present was estimated from reference gene primer amplification. Here immunoSEQ multiplex PCR was the method, and the copy in TCRdb shows in-frame clones only, minus some. The D gene and trimming were derived from the DNA, and the V and J assignments and clone size from that table. The data contain around 150,000 clones, around 86% of them singletons. This CDR3 contains 13 residues. Germline V gives CDR1 KGHSH, CDR2 LQKENI. Trimming took off 0 bases at V and 3 bases at J, with 5 bases between the two ends. A word on this clone: Other DNA sequences from this sample encode an identical CDR3 as well.

The V gene is TRBV18, the J gene TRBJ1-1, with D uncertain. This TCR was sampled from a man between 18 and 29 years old with acute or convalescent COVID-19. The specimen sequenced was peripheral blood. As DNA, the CDR3 is TGTGCCAGCTCACCACCGGGAGACACTGAAGCTTTCTTT. This codes for CASSPPGDTEAFF.